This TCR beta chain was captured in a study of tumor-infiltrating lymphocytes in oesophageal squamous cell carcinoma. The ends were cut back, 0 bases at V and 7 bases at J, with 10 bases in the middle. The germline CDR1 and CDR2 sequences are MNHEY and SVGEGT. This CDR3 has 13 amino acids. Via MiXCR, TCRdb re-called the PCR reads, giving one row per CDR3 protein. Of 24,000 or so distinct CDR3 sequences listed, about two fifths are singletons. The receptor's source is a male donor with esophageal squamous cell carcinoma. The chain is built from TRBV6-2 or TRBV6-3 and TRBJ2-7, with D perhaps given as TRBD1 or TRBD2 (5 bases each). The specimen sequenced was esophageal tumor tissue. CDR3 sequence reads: CASSYSGTGEQYF. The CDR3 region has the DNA TGTGCCAGCAGTTACTCTGGGACGGGAGAGCAGTACTTC.